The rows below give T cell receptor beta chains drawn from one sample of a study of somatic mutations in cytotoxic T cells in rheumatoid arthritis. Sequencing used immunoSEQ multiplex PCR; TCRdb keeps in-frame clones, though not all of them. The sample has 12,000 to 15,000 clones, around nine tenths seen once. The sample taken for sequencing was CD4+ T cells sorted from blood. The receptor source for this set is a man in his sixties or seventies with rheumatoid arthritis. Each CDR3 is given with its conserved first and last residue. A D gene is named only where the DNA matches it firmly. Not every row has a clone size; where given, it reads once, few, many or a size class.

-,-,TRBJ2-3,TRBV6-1,TGTGCCAGCAGTGAATCCCTGGGGGCATCCACAGATACGCAGTATTTT,CASSESLGASTDTQYF
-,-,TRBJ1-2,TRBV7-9,TGTGCCAGCAGCTTAGGACGGGGTGATGGCTACACCTTC,CASSLGRGDGYTF
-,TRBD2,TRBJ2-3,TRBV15,TGTGCCACCTCTGGGGGGGGTAAAAGCACAGATACGCAGTATTTT,CATSGGGKSTDTQYF
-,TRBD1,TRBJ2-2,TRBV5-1,TGCGCCAGCAGCATAGGACAGGCGAACACCGGGGAGCTGTTTTTT,CASSIGQANTGELFF
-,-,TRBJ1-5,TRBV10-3,TGTGCCATCAGTGACGGTCGGCAGGGCGGTAGTCCGCCCCAGCATTTT,CAISDGRQGGSPPQHF
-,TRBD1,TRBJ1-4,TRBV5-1,TGCGCCAGCAGCCCCAACAGGGGGCCTCCCTCAAATGAAAAACTGTTTTTT,CASSPNRGPPSNEKLFF
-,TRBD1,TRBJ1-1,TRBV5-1,TGCGCCAGCAGCGGGGGACAGGGAGTCGGCACTGAAGCTTTCTTT,CASSGGQGVGTEAFF
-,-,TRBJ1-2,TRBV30,TGTGCCTGGAGGGACATAACCGGGCCCCAGAGTAGCTACACCTTC,CAWRDITGPQSSYTF
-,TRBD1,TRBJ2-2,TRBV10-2,TGCGCCAGCAGTGAGTCGGCAGGGGGTTTCGGGGAGCTGTTTTTT,CASSESAGGFGELFF
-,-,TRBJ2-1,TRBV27,TGTGCCAGCAGGCCGCTAGCGCACTCCTACAATGAGCAGTTCTTC,CASRPLAHSYNEQFF
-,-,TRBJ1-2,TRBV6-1,TGTGCCAGCAGTGATAGTGGGGGGAGCTATGGCTACACCTTC,CASSDSGGSYGYTF
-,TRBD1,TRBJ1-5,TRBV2,TGTGCCAGCAGGGTTGGGACAGGGGGCAGACAGCCCCAGCATTTT,CASRVGTGGRQPQHF
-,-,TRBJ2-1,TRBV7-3,TGTGCCAGCAGCCCTCGCGGAGCCCGTACCGATGAGCAGTTCTTC,CASSPRGARTDEQFF
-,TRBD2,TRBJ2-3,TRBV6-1,TGTGCCAGCAGTGAAGTAGGCGGACTAGCGGGAGGGACGCAGTATTTT,CASSEVGGLAGGTQYF
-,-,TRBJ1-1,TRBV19,TGTGCCAGTAACGAGGGTTCCCTGAACACTGAAGCTTTCTTT,CASNEGSLNTEAFF
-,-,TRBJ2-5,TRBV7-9,TGTGCCAGCAGCTTAGCGGGAGGAGGTGAGACCCAGTACTTC,CASSLAGGGETQYF
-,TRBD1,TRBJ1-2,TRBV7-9,TGTGCCAGCAGTACAGGGGAGGAACGCTACACCTTC,CASSTGEERYTF
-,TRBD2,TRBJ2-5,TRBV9,TGTGCCAGCAGCGCGGGAGGAGGAGAGACCCAGTACTTC,CASSAGGGETQYF
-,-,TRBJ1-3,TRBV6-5,TGTGCCAGCAGTTACTCGGGGGGACCGACTGGAAACACCATATATTTT,CASSYSGGPTGNTIYF
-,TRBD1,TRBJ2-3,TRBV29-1,TGCGGCGCCGACAGGGGCCTGACAGATACGCAGTATTTT,CGADRGLTDTQYF
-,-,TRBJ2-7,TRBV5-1,TGCGCCAGCAGCTACCGGACAGACGGGAACGAGCAGTACTTC,CASSYRTDGNEQYF
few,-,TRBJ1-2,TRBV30,TGTGCCTGGAGTGTACTCGGAGATGGCTACACCTTC,CAWSVLGDGYTF
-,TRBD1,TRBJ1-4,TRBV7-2,TGTGCCAGCAGCCGTCTGACAGGGGCAGGAGAAAAACTGTTTTTT,CASSRLTGAGEKLFF
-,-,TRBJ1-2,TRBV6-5,TGTGCCAGCAGCCCACCGGGTCATCAGGGGGGCTACACCTTC,CASSPPGHQGGYTF
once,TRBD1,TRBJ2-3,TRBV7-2,TGTGCCAGCAGCTCGACAGGGACCACAGATACGCAGTATTTT,CASSSTGTTDTQYF
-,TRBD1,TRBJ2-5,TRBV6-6,TGTGCCAGCAGTTACTCGGGACAGGGACACCAAGAGACCCAGTACTTC,CASSYSGQGHQETQYF
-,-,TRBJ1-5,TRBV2,TGTGCCAGCAGTGTTGGGACTAGTCAGCCCCAGCATTTT,CASSVGTSQPQHF
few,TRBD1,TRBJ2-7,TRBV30,TGTGCCTGGAGGGGACAGGGGATCTACGAGCAGTACTTC,CAWRGQGIYEQYF
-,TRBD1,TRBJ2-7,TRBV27,TGTGCCAGCAGTTTAAGGGGACAGCCAACCCTAACCTACGAGCAGTACTTC,CASSLRGQPTLTYEQYF
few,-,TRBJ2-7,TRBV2,TGTGCCACCTTGGCGGACTACCAATTCTACGAGCAGTACTTC,CATLADYQFYEQYF
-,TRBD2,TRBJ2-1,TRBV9,TGTGCCAGCAGCGTAGGGTGGCTAGCGGGAGGTGAGCAGTTCTTC,CASSVGWLAGGEQFF
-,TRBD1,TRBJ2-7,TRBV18,TGTGCCAGCTCATCCGGGACAGGGGTGACCTACGAGCAGTACTTC,CASSSGTGVTYEQYF
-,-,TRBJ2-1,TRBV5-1,TGCGCCAGCAGTTGGCCCAGGGGACAAGGGGATGAGCAGTTCTTC,CASSWPRGQGDEQFF
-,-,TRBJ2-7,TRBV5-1,TGCGCCAGCAGCCGGGACATAAACTACGAGCAGTACTTC,CASSRDINYEQYF
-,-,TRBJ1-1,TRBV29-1,TGCAGCCTCAAAACAGGGTCGAACACTGAAGCTTTCTTT,CSLKTGSNTEAFF